Each of the 27 T cell receptor beta chains below was sequenced from the same sample in a study of cytomegalovirus exposure and HLA in healthy donors. The primer mix had 60 Vbeta and 13 Jbeta primers. Here immunoSEQ multiplex PCR was the method, and the copy in TCRdb shows in-frame clones only, minus some. The table shows nearly 200,000 clones, with 87% occurring only once. Sequenced input: PBMCs. These receptors came from a man aged 30 to 39 in good health and CMV-seronegative.

The chain combines TRBV5-4 with TRBJ1-6; D unresolved. Germline assignment: CDR1 SGHNT and CDR2 YYREEE (reference sequence). The CDR3 consists of 14 residues. Trimming removed 5 bases at V and 0 bases at J, with 6 bases between. The CDR3 is CASRTSSYNSPLHF. CDR3 DNA sequence: TGTGCCAGCAGAACGAGCTCCTATAATTCACCCCTCCACTTT.

This chain links TRBV7-2 with TRBJ2-1, with 13 bases matching TRBD2. The germline gives CDR1 SGHTA, CDR2 FQGNSA. The V and J ends lost 5 bases and 9 bases, in that order; junction bases with no gene match: 7. The CDR3 is 15 residues long. In DNA, the CDR3 is TGTGCCAGCAGCGAGACTAGCGGGGGGCGGGGTGAGCAGTTCTTC. Its protein product is CASSETSGGRGEQFF.

The chain links TRBV6-5 to TRBJ2-1; the D is unclear. Trimming removed 2 bases at V and 7 bases at J, with 12 bases between. CDR1 and CDR2 from the germline V gene are MNHEY and SVGAGI. This CDR3 comprises 14 residues. The CDR3 DNA sequence: TGTGCCAGCAGTTACCTCCGACTCCAAAATGAGCAGTTCTTC. Protein sequence: CASSYLRLQNEQFF.

The chain joins TRBV16 to TRBJ2-7; 10 nucleotides line up with TRBD1. The CDR3 has 14 amino acids. Germline V CDR1 and CDR2: KGHSY, FQNENV. V trimming: 4 bases; J trimming: 3 bases; junction bases outside the gene matches: 3. The CDR3 DNA sequence: TGTGCCAGCAGCCCGACAGGGGGCAACTACGAGCAGTACTTC. Protein product: CASSPTGGNYEQYF.

The chain uses TRBV6-6 and TRBJ2-1; D remains unclear. This CDR3 has 11 amino acids. Trimming removed 7 bases from V and 7 bases from J, with 8 bases in between. Germline CDR1 and CDR2: MNHNY and SVGAGI (reference sequence). DNA of the CDR3: TGTGCCAGCAATACTCGAAATGAGCAGTTCTTC. It yields the protein CASNTRNEQFF.

The gene calls are TRBV6-5 and TRBJ2-2; D gene uncertain. Germline V gene lookup returns CDR1 MNHEY and CDR2 SVGAGI. V lost 6 bases and J 4 bases, leaving 9 bases between the germline ends. This CDR3 contains 13 residues. Here the CDR3 reads CASSLRSTGELFF. The CDR3 DNA is TGTGCCAGCAGCCTACGCTCCACCGGGGAGCTGTTTTTT.

The rearrangement joins TRBV6-6 to TRBJ2-5, with a weak D call TRBD1 (6 bases). With the DNA end fitting TRBJ2-7 better, the J assignment may be wrong. The CDR3 sequence is 15 residues long. CDR1 and CDR2 from the germline V gene are MNHNY and SVGAGI (reference sequence). CDR3 DNA: TGTGCCAGCAGTTTTACCACCGGGACACCTTACGAGCAGTACTTC. It codes for CASSFTTGTPYEQYF.

V usage is TRBV2 and J usage is TRBJ1-2; D is undetermined. Germline V CDR1 and CDR2: SNHLY, FYNNEI. The CDR3 spans 13 residues. Trimming removed 5 bases at V and 2 bases at J, with 9 bases between. The CDR3 nucleotides are TGTGCCAGCAGTAAAGACAAGAACTATGGCTACACCTTC. This sequence encodes CASSKDKNYGYTF.

The chain employs TRBV2 and TRBJ2-2; 7 bases are a match to TRBD2. Germline loops: CDR1 SNHLY, CDR2 FYNNEI. The trim removed 7 bases at V and 4 bases at J, leaving 9 bases unmatched. The CDR3 is made up of 15 amino acids. Here the CDR3 reads CASMGETSSTGELFF. CDR3 nucleotide sequence: TGTGCCAGCATGGGAGAGACTAGCAGCACCGGGGAGCTGTTTTTT.

The rearrangement links TRBV6-1 to TRBJ1-2; 7 bases align to TRBD1. CDR1 is MNHNS and CDR2 is SASEGT in the germline V gene. The CDR3 spans 13 residues. Germline trimming cut 6 bases from V and 6 bases from J; bases unmatched to any gene: 7. DNA of the CDR3: TGTGCCAGCAGCCCCAGACAGGGCGATGGCTACACCTTC. Residues: CASSPRQGDGYTF.

This clone was observed a few times. The rearrangement joins TRBV7-6 to TRBJ1-2, with TRBD1 as a possible D gene (6 bases). V was clipped by 3 bases and J by 8 bases, with 19 bases between them. Germline V gene lookup returns CDR1 SGHVS and CDR2 FNYEAQ. This CDR3 contains 15 residues. CDR3 loop: CASSFQSSDSLGYTF. Written as DNA, the CDR3 is TGTGCCAGCAGCTTTCAATCCTCGGACAGTCTCGGCTACACCTTC.

CDR3 in DNA: TGTGCCAGCAGCTCGCCGCTCAGGGGGCTGGGAAACTATGGCTACACCTTC. Translated, it gives CASSSPLRGLGNYGYTF. The chain is built from TRBV7-2 and TRBJ1-2, with 8 bases fitting TRBD1. After removal of 4 bases from V and 2 bases from J, the junction contained 12 bases not matched to a gene. Germline V lookup: CDR1 SGHTA, CDR2 FQGNSA. The CDR3 sequence is 17 residues long.

The CDR3 DNA sequence: TGTGCCAGCAGCTTGGAGGGAACCAAGGTCAGGGGGTACAATGAGCAGTTCTTC. This encodes CASSLEGTKVRGYNEQFF. The chain is built from TRBV5-4 and TRBJ2-1; 7 bases map to TRBD1. Germline CDR1 is SGHNT and CDR2 is YYREEE (reference sequence). Trimming cost V 0 bases and J 4 bases; bases outside gene matches: 13. This CDR3 contains 18 residues.

This chain links TRBV6-5 with TRBJ1-4, with D possibly being TRBD1 (6 bases). Looked up from germline, CDR1 is MNHEY and CDR2 is SVGAGI. The V gene lost 6 bases and the J gene lost 8 bases, with 16 bases spanning the gap. This CDR3 region has 14 residues. The CDR3 sequence: CASSPPGGPEKLFF. The CDR3 DNA sequence: TGTGCCAGCAGCCCCCCTGGGGGCCCCGAAAAACTGTTTTTT.

This clone showed up just once. The rearrangement links TRBV5-1 to TRBJ2-6; D uncertain. The CDR3 spans 16 residues. Germline loops: CDR1 SGHRS, CDR2 YFSETQ. Trimming took off 4 bases at V and 4 bases at J, with 15 bases between the two ends. The CDR3 DNA sequence: TGCGCCAGCAGCCCAGGTGGGCATCCCGGGGCCAACGTCCTGACTTTC. This translates into CASSPGGHPGANVLTF.

The CDR3 sequence is CASSPGGLARPNTQYF. CDR3 sequence (DNA): TGTGCCAGCTCACCAGGGGGACTAGCGCGACCAAATACGCAGTATTTT. The chain recombines TRBV18 with TRBJ2-3; 10 positions match TRBD2. The germline gives CDR1 KGHSH, CDR2 LQKENI. CDR3 size: 16 residues. After removal of 2 bases from V and 7 bases from J, the junction contained 9 bases not matched to a gene.

The rearrangement links TRBV2 to TRBJ2-5; TRBD2 aligns across 10 bases. Germline CDR1 reads SNHLY; CDR2 reads FYNNEI. This CDR3 has 17 residues. The trim removed 1 base at V and 2 bases at J, leaving 7 bases unmatched. The CDR3 is CASSEGSGGHTQETQYF. DNA of the CDR3: TGTGCCAGCAGTGAAGGTAGCGGGGGGCACACTCAAGAGACCCAGTACTTC.

The chain employs TRBV6-1 and TRBJ2-1; 13 bases map to TRBD2. With V trimmed by 8 bases and J by 8 bases, 3 bases remained unmatched. The CDR3 runs 13 residues. Germline CDR1 MNHNS, CDR2 SASEGT. CDR3 residues: CASGTSGIHEQFF. For the CDR3, the DNA is TGTGCCAGCGGGACTAGCGGGATTCATGAGCAGTTCTTC.

The chain uses TRBV6-5 and TRBJ1-2; 7 bases align to TRBD1. This CDR3 has 15 residues. Germline CDR1 MNHEY, CDR2 SVGAGI. V was clipped by 4 bases and J by 8 bases; unmatched bases: 13. Here the CDR3 DNA reads TGTGCCAGCAGTTCTCGGGGGACAGCGGGAGGAGGCTACACCTTC. Protein sequence: CASSSRGTAGGGYTF.

This clone was picked up a small number of times. This chain uses TRBV11-2 with TRBJ2-5; no clear D gene. CDR1 is SGHAT and CDR2 is FQNNGV in the germline V gene. The V end lost 3 bases, the J end lost 5 bases, and 16 bases lay between the germline ends. This CDR3 has 15 amino acids. The CDR3 spells CASSLRQRIGETQYF. The CDR3 DNA sequence: TGTGCCAGCAGCTTGCGACAAAGGATCGGCGAGACCCAGTACTTC. The full variable domain, its missing parts supplied by reference TRBV11-2 and TRBJ2-5, is EAGVAQSPRYKIIEKRQSVAFWCNPISGHATLYWYQQILGQGPKLLIQFQNNGVVDDSQLPKDRFSAERLKGVDSTLKIQPAKLEDSAVYLCASSLRQRIGETQYFGPGTRLLVL.

This clone appeared once. This rearrangement joins TRBV7-8 to TRBJ1-2; 9 bases line up with TRBD1. V lost 1 base, J lost 1 base, and 4 bases stayed unmatched. This CDR3 comprises 16 residues. Germline lookup yields CDR1 SGHVS and CDR2 FQNEAQ. The CDR3 sequence: CASSLVGQGINYGYTF. The CDR3 DNA reads TGTGCCAGCAGCTTAGTGGGACAGGGAATTAACTATGGCTACACCTTC. The complete variable domain, with remaining parts taken from reference TRBV7-8 and TRBJ1-2, reads GAGVSQSPRYKVAKRGQDVALRCDPISGHVSLFWYQQALGQGPEFLTYFQNEAQLDKSGLPSDRFFAERPEGSVSTLKIQRTQQEDSAVYLCASSLVGQGINYGYTFGSGTRLTVV.

The chain uses TRBV6-5 and TRBJ2-2, with D tentatively TRBD2 (5 bases). Between the trimmed V and J ends, which lost 9 bases and 5 bases, there was a span of 16 bases. CDR1 and CDR2 (germline): MNHEY, SVGAGI. The CDR3 extends over 14 amino acids. Here the CDR3 DNA reads TGTGCCAGTACCAGAGTCGGGGAGACCGGGGAGCTGTTTTTT. Amino acid sequence: CASTRVGETGELFF.

The J gene is TRBJ2-2, the V gene TRBV11-3; TRBD2 might be the D (6 bases). Trimming took off 5 bases at V and 1 base at J, with 11 bases between the two ends. The CDR3 covers 15 residues. Germline V CDR1 and CDR2: SGHNT, YENEEA. For the CDR3, the DNA is TGTGCCAGCAGCGGGGGGACCATGAACACCGGGGAGCTGTTTTTT. Amino acid sequence: CASSGGTMNTGELFF.

V and J are TRBV6-5 and TRBJ1-1; D ambiguous. Trimming removed 6 bases from V and 3 bases from J, with 11 bases in between. The CDR3 is made up of 13 amino acids. Germline V lookup: CDR1 MNHEY, CDR2 SVGAGI. This CDR3 is CASRPYEDTEAFF. The CDR3 DNA follows: TGTGCCAGCAGACCTTATGAGGACACTGAAGCTTTCTTT.

J is TRBJ2-3 and V is TRBV5-4; 7 positions match TRBD2. Germline V gene lookup returns CDR1 SGHNT and CDR2 YYREEE (reference sequence). Losses at the gene ends were 3 bases for V and 2 bases for J; bases not matched to a gene: 3. The CDR3 is made up of 14 amino acids. The CDR3 protein is CASSSSGPTDTQYF. In DNA, the CDR3 is TGTGCCAGCAGCTCTAGCGGACCCACAGATACGCAGTATTTT.

The chain combines TRBV11-2 with TRBJ1-2; perhaps TRBD1 as D (6 bases). Trimming removed 4 bases from V and 7 bases from J, with 10 bases in between. The length of the CDR3 is 12 residues. Germline-derived CDR1 and CDR2 are SGHAT and FQNNGV. The CDR3 DNA sequence: TGTGCCAGCAGCTCACAGGGATTTGGCTACACCTTC. Protein: CASSSQGFGYTF.

J is TRBJ1-5 and V is TRBV19; D call uncertain. CDR1 LNHDA and CDR2 SQIVND come from the germline V gene (reference sequence). The CDR3 spans 17 residues. Trimming took 2 bases from V and 0 from J, leaving 14 bases between them. This CDR3 reads CASSISLREYSNQPQHF. The CDR3 nucleotides read TGTGCCAGTAGTATATCTCTCCGAGAATATAGCAATCAGCCCCAGCATTTT.